Each of the 27 T cell receptor beta chains below was sequenced from the same sample in a study of human T cells and chemical hapten exposure. From the RACE reads, TCRdb called clonotypes with MiXCR, one entry per CDR3 protein. Of about 120,000 distinct CDR3 sequences listed, approximately 10% are singletons. As to time point: patch test 3, about 24 weeks after DPC sensitization. Specified treatment: therapeutic diphenylcyclopropenone sensitization with weekly scalp DPC. Sample: whole blood, taken in connection with sensitization to the hapten diphenylcyclopropenone (DPC). These receptors originate from a woman in her forties or fifties with alopecia areata. Some clones in this sample may be carry-over from other donors' samples.

This clonotype turned up a few times. V is TRBV9 and J is TRBJ1-3; D is unclear. CDR1 is SGDLS and CDR2 is YYNGEE in the germline V gene. Trimming took 3 bases from V and 0 from J, leaving 10 bases between them. This CDR3 region has 15 residues. The CDR3 DNA reads TGTGCCAGCAGCGGAGCAGGAGGCTCTGGAAACACCATATATTTT. Protein: CASSGAGGSGNTIYF.

This clonotype was counted a few times. The chain links TRBV5-1 to TRBJ1-1, with D possibly matching TRBD1 (6 bases). The CDR3 is 14 amino acids. V was cut by 0 bases and J by 1 base, with 7 bases left in between. The germline CDR1 and CDR2 sequences are SGHRS and YFSETQ. Here the CDR3 DNA reads TGCGCCAGCAGCTTGGAGGGGGAGAACACTGAAGCTTTCTTT. The encoded protein is CASSLEGENTEAFF.

The gene calls are TRBV5-6 and TRBJ2-3; 7 bases align to TRBD2. The CDR3 is 12 amino acids. The germline CDR1 and CDR2 sequences are SGHDT and YYEEEE. The J segment lost 10 bases and the V segment lost 4 bases, leaving 6 bases of the junction unmatched. This CDR3 is CASSPGLRAQYF. The DNA of the CDR3 is TGTGCCAGCAGCCCGGGACTAAGGGCGCAGTATTTT.

The V call is TRBV27, the J call TRBJ1-2, with 10 bases that match TRBD1. The V and J ends lost 4 bases and 4 bases, in that order; junction bases with no gene match: 3. Per the germline V gene, CDR1 is MNHEY and CDR2 is SMNVEV (reference sequence). The CDR3 covers 14 residues. This chain's CDR3 is CASSSTGGLYGYTF. CDR3 in DNA: TGTGCCAGCAGTTCGACAGGGGGCCTCTATGGCTACACCTTC.

The V and J genes are TRBV20-1 and TRBJ2-7, with D possibly matching TRBD1 (6 bases). V lost 1 base and J lost 4, with 14 bases in between. The germline CDR1 and CDR2 sequences are DFQATT and SNEGSKA (reference sequence). The CDR3 consists of 14 residues. CDR3 nucleotides: TGCAGTGCTAGAGTTGCACAGGGCGGGTACGAGCAGTACTTC. Translated: CSARVAQGGYEQYF.

This clonotype was counted only a few times. The chain carries TRBV9 and TRBJ2-3; D is unresolved. The CDR3 sequence is 14 residues long. V shed 4 bases and J shed 4 bases, with 13 bases lying between them. The V gene's germline CDR1 is SGDLS and CDR2 YYNGEE. CDR3 DNA: TGTGCCAGCAGCCCCCTAGTCCCCGCAGATACGCAGTATTTT. Encoded protein: CASSPLVPADTQYF.

The gene calls are TRBV2 and TRBJ2-7; 9 bases are a match to TRBD1. The junction had 6 bases not matched to a gene; V was cut back by 6 bases and J by 3 bases. Looked up from germline, CDR1 is SNHLY and CDR2 is FYNNEI. The CDR3 is 14 amino acids. The CDR3 spells CASRAGTGHYEQYF. The CDR3 bases are TGTGCCAGCAGAGCCGGGACAGGGCACTACGAGCAGTACTTC.

This clonotype occurred a few times. This chain joins TRBV27 and TRBJ1-5; D is possibly TRBD1 (6 bases). Germline V lookup: CDR1 MNHEY, CDR2 SMNVEV (reference sequence). V was clipped by 2 bases and J by 0 bases, with 11 bases between them. The CDR3 is 16 amino acids. This CDR3 is CASSLRQVDSNQPQHF. The CDR3 DNA is TGTGCCAGCAGTTTAAGACAGGTCGATAGCAATCAGCCCCAGCATTTT.

This clonotype has at least ten counts. The rearrangement links TRBV24-1 to TRBJ2-1; 7 bases are shared with TRBD1. Germline V gives CDR1 KGHDR, CDR2 SFDVKD. This CDR3 region has 14 residues. V lost 5 bases, J lost 4 bases, and 4 bases stayed unmatched. CDR3: CATSGRDRYNEQFF. CDR3 DNA sequence: TGTGCCACCAGTGGCCGGGACAGATACAATGAGCAGTTCTTC.

V gene TRBV6-2 or TRBV6-3 combines with J gene TRBJ1-3, with D possibly TRBD1 on 6 matching bases. Trimming stripped 4 bases from V and 7 bases from J, with 17 bases between. This CDR3 is built from 15 residues. CDR1 is MNHEY and CDR2 is SVGEGT in the germline V gene. The CDR3 here is CASSSGTRYINTIYF. CDR3 nucleotide sequence: TGTGCCAGCAGTTCCGGGACACGCTATATCAACACCATATATTTT.

This clonotype was seen more than once but under ten times. V usage is TRBV4-1 and J usage is TRBJ2-3; 9 bases are shared with TRBD2. Germline loops: CDR1 MGHRA, CDR2 YSYEKL. V shed 1 base, J shed 4 bases, and the junction held 12 bases outside the gene matches. The CDR3 loop spans 18 amino acids. CDR3 protein: CASSQGGARGGLADTQYF. The CDR3 DNA sequence: TGCGCCAGCAGCCAAGGGGGCGCGCGGGGGGGCTTAGCAGATACGCAGTATTTT.

The gene calls are TRBV29-1 and TRBJ2-2, with 8 bases lining up with TRBD2. CDR3 length: 14 amino acids. Losses at the gene ends were 7 bases for V and 4 bases for J; bases not matched to a gene: 8. The germline gives CDR1 SQVTM, CDR2 ANQGSEA. The CDR3 is CSGTTSAVTGELFF. The CDR3 nucleotides read TGCAGCGGGACGACTAGCGCGGTCACCGGGGAGCTGTTTTTT.

This chain connects TRBV6-6 to TRBJ1-1; D unclear. This CDR3 is 11 amino acids long. V gave up 2 bases and J gave up 7 bases, with 5 bases separating them. Germline CDR1 MNHNY, CDR2 SVGAGI (reference sequence). CDR3 sequence (DNA): TGTGCCAGCAGTTACGCCGATGAAGCTTTCTTT. Translating it yields CASSYADEAFF.

The chain employs TRBV25-1 and TRBJ2-7, with D possibly being TRBD1 (5 bases). Trimming took off 3 bases at V and 1 base at J, with 7 bases between the two ends. The CDR3 length is 13 residues. The germline V gene encodes CDR1 MGHDK and CDR2 SYGVNS. The CDR3 DNA is TGTGCCAGCAGTGATAGGGGATCCTACGAGCAGTACTTC. This gives the protein CASSDRGSYEQYF.

The V call is TRBV2, the J call TRBJ2-7; 9 bases are shared with TRBD1. After removal of 6 bases from V and 0 bases from J, the junction contained 12 bases not matched to a gene. The CDR3 contains 17 residues. The V gene's germline CDR1 is SNHLY and CDR2 FYNNEI. The CDR3 spells CASRPGQGCDSSYEQYF. The DNA of the CDR3 is TGTGCCAGCAGACCGGGACAGGGCTGTGATAGCTCCTACGAGCAGTACTTC.

This clonotype was seen more than once but under ten times. This chain links TRBV6-2 or TRBV6-3 with TRBJ2-3, with D tentatively TRBD1 (6 bases). CDR1 is MNHEY, CDR2 SVGEGT, per germline. The CDR3 has 15 amino acids. Trimming stripped 1 base from V and 0 bases from J, with 8 bases between. In nucleotides, the CDR3 is TGTGCCAGCAGTTACTTTGGACAGAGCACAGATACGCAGTATTTT. Translated: CASSYFGQSTDTQYF.

The V gene is TRBV10-3, the J gene TRBJ1-6, with 7 bases aligning to TRBD1. Germline lookup yields CDR1 ENHRY and CDR2 SYGVKD. With V trimmed by 3 bases and J by 8 bases, 1 base remained unmatched. The CDR3 runs to 13 residues. The CDR3 nucleotides are TGTGCCATCAGTGATGGACAGGATTCACCCCTCCACTTT. As protein: CAISDGQDSPLHF.

The genes are TRBV7-9 and TRBJ1-4, with D maybe TRBD1 (6 bases). Germline V CDR1 and CDR2: SEHNR, FQNEAQ (reference sequence). CDR3 length equals 15 residues. Between the trimmed V and J ends, which lost 5 bases and 8 bases, there was a span of 18 bases. This CDR3 reads CASSKGGGQEEKLFF. The CDR3 nucleotides read TGTGCCAGCAGCAAGGGGGGGGGGCAAGAAGAAAAACTGTTTTTT. Together with reference TRBV7-9 and TRBJ1-4, the CDR3 gives the full variable domain: DTGVSQNPRHKITKRGQNVTFRCDPISEHNRLYWYRQTLGQGPEFLTYFQNEAQLEKSRLLSDRFSAERPKGSFSTLEIQRTEQGDSAMYLCASSKGGGQEEKLFFGSGTQLSVL.

The table lists this clonotype with a few counts. The V gene is TRBV18, the J gene TRBJ2-1, with a tentative D call TRBD1 (6 bases). V lost 1 base, J lost 8 bases, and 9 bases lay in between. Germline V gives CDR1 KGHSH, CDR2 LQKENI. This CDR3 spans 13 amino acids. CDR3 loop: CASSPRGGDEQFF. The CDR3 DNA reads TGTGCCAGCTCACCACGAGGGGGTGATGAGCAGTTCTTC.

This clonotype was observed a handful of times. The chain employs TRBV28 and TRBJ1-5; perhaps TRBD1 as D (5 bases). The CDR3 loop spans 15 amino acids. Germline-derived CDR1 and CDR2 are MDHEN and SYDVKM. V shed 10 bases and J shed 2 bases, with 18 bases lying between them. The CDR3 DNA reads as TGTGCCACAACCCCCCAGGGAAGTGGCAATCAGCCCCAGCATTTT. Translation: CATTPQGSGNQPQHF.

The genes are TRBV5-6 and TRBJ1-2; D unresolved. Germline values: CDR1 SGHDT, CDR2 YYEEEE. Trimming cost V 0 bases and J 6 bases, with 15 bases left between them. The CDR3 sequence is 15 residues long. The CDR3 DNA reads as TGTGCCAGCAGCTTGGTGAGTGGACGCAGAGATGGCTACACCTTC. It yields the protein CASSLVSGRRDGYTF.

The gene calls are TRBV9 and TRBJ2-7; a possible D gene is TRBD2 (6 bases). The CDR3 extends over 14 amino acids. CDR1 is SGDLS, CDR2 YYNGEE, per germline. Trimming cost V 4 bases and J 2 bases, with 13 bases left between them. CDR3 loop: CASSPRDGTYEQYF. The CDR3 DNA reads TGTGCCAGCAGCCCGCGGGACGGAACCTACGAGCAGTACTTC.

V gene TRBV7-2 combines with J gene TRBJ2-3, with 9 bases aligning to TRBD2. The CDR3 runs 17 residues. J was trimmed by 3 bases and V by 3 bases; bases with no gene match: 10. Germline V gene sequence: CDR1 SGHTA, CDR2 FQGNSA. The CDR3 DNA sequence: TGTGCCAGCAGCTTTAAGGTGGGGCTAGCGGGGACAGATACGCAGTATTTT. Translated, it gives CASSFKVGLAGTDTQYF.

In its sample, this clonotype was seen a few times. The chain has TRBV21-1 and TRBJ2-7; TRBD1, the table's D call, was not compared with the DNA. TRBV21-1 is listed as a pseudogene. There are 16 residues in the CDR3. The DNA of the CDR3 is TGTGCCAGCACTCCGATGAGGGGGTTGAGCCCCTACGAGCAGTACTTC. Amino acids: CASTPMRGLSPYEQYF.

The chain's CDR3 is CASSLGGGSSYEQYF. CDR3 nucleotides: TGTGCCAGCAGTCTAGGTGGGGGGAGCTCCTACGAGCAGTACTTC. The V call is TRBV6-5, the J call TRBJ2-7, with D possibly being TRBD2 (6 bases). The germline gives CDR1 MNHEY, CDR2 SVGAGI. V shed 5 bases and J shed 0 bases, with 14 bases lying between them. The CDR3 covers 15 residues.

The CDR3: CASRPYRTDTQYF. CDR3 DNA: TGTGCCAGCAGACCATATCGAACAGATACGCAGTATTTT. The gene calls are TRBV5-4 and TRBJ2-3; no reliable D call. CDR1 and CDR2 from the germline V gene are SGHNT and YYREEE (reference sequence). The CDR3 contains 13 residues. V lost 5 bases, J lost 3 bases, and 10 bases lay in between.

In its sample, this clonotype was seen a few times. CDR3 sequence: CASSPMLQGARGYTF. CDR3 bases: TGTGCCAGCAGTCCCATGCTTCAGGGGGCGCGAGGCTACACCTTC. The gene calls are TRBV28 and TRBJ1-2; 8 bases are a match to TRBD1. Germline loops: CDR1 MDHEN, CDR2 SYDVKM. CDR3 length: 15 amino acids. V gave up 5 bases and J gave up 8 bases; unmatched junction bases: 13.